This T cell receptor beta chain was recovered during a study of T-cell memory formation after mild COVID-19. Findings and caveats of the study: Second-wave clones peaking on day 37 lacked confirmed SARS-CoV-2 specificity. Among clones contracting day 15 to 85, CD4/CD8 was balanced, whereas later expanders leaned CD4+. Pre-infection memory carried some responding clones, suggesting that cross-reactive memory joined.

CDR1 is MNHEY, CDR2 SVGAGI, per germline. V gave up 6 bases and J gave up 2 bases; unmatched junction bases: 16. The CDR3 contains 18 residues. Points on this clonotype: The antigen is unknown.

TCRalpha and TCRbeta libraries used 5'RACE with constant-segment primers and UMIs. TCRdb used MiXCR to reprocess the 5' RACE reads, holding one entry per CDR3 protein. The table lists hundreds of thousands of distinct CDR3 sequences, approximately 15% of them singletons, with about 2% in the top ten. The chain links TRBV6-5 to TRBJ2-7, with TRBD2 matching 10 bases. The TCR originated in an adult woman who had mild COVID-19 (a few samples of this study predate the infection). Cell type and time point are not known. The sequenced sample consisted of PBMCs or a T cell subset sorted from them (not recorded which). The CDR3 DNA sequence: TGTGCCAGCAGCCCTATGAGAACTAGCGGGACGGCAACCTACGAGCAGTACTTC. This codes for CASSPMRTSGTATYEQYF.